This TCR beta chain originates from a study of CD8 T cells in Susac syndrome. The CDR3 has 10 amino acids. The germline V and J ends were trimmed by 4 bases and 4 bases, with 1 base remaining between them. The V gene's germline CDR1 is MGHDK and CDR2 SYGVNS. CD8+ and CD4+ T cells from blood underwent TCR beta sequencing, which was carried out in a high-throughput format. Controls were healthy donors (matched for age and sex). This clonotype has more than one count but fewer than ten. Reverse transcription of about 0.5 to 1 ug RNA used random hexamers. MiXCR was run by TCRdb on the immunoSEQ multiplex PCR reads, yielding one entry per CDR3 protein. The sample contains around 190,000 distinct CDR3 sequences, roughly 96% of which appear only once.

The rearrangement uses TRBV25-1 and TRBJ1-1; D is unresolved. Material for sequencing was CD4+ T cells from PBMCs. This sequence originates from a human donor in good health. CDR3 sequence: CASSGTEAFF. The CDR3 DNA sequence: TGTGCCAGCAGTGGCACTGAAGCTTTCTTT.